The 32 T cell receptor beta chains reported below all come from one sample, sequenced in a study of T cell responses to AZD1222 COVID-19 vaccine. The protocol was immunoSEQ multiplex PCR, while the TCRdb copy is restricted to in-frame clones and leaves out a portion. Altogether 200,000 or so clones are present, about 87% being singletons, with the ten largest covering approximately 2.5%. The source was peripheral blood, collected on day 0 of MenACWY control vaccination. Source of these receptors: an adult in good health.

The chain recombines TRBV9 with TRBJ1-4, with unresolved D. Germline CDR1 and CDR2: SGDLS and YYNGEE. The CDR3 totals 15 residues. V lost 4 bases and J 0 bases, leaving 10 bases between the germline ends. CDR3 DNA sequence: TGTGCCAGCAGCATCGACACAGCAACTAATGAAAAACTGTTTTTT. This encodes CASSIDTATNEKLFF.

The CDR3 is CASSLRDRGVDGYTF. The CDR3 nucleotides read TGTGCCAGCAGCTTAAGGGACAGGGGAGTTGATGGCTACACCTTC. This chain connects TRBV7-9 to TRBJ1-2, with TRBD1 matching 10 bases. Germline V CDR1 and CDR2: SEHNR, FQNEAQ (reference sequence). With V trimmed by 2 bases and J by 6 bases, 6 bases remained unmatched. The CDR3 consists of 15 residues.

V usage is TRBV5-4 and J usage is TRBJ2-7, with TRBD1 matching over 11 bases. Germline CDR1 and CDR2: SGHNT and YYREEE (reference sequence). This CDR3 comprises 15 residues. V was pared by 4 bases and J by 2 bases, with 5 bases of the junction left unmatched. This CDR3 reads CASSTGTGGPYEQYF. The CDR3 region has the DNA TGTGCCAGCAGCACCGGGACAGGGGGGCCCTACGAGCAGTACTTC. The full variable domain, in which reference TRBV5-4 and TRBJ2-7 provide the parts outside the CDR3, is ETGVTQSPTHLIKTRGQQVTLRCSSQSGHNTVSWYQQALGQGPQFIFQYYREEENGRGNFPPRFSGLQFPNYSSELNVNALELDDSALYLCASSTGTGGPYEQYFGPGTRLTVT.

There are a few counts of this clone. The chain couples TRBV5-1 to TRBJ1-4; TRBD1 matches at 7 bases. V trimming: 1 base; J trimming: 0 bases; junction bases outside the gene matches: 0. Per germline, CDR1 SGHRS and CDR2 YFSETQ. The CDR3 is 15 residues long. CDR3 sequence (DNA): TGCGCCAGCAGCTTGCAGGGGGCAACTAATGAAAAACTGTTTTTT. Protein: CASSLQGATNEKLFF. The variable domain in full, with the rest retrieved from reference TRBV5-1 and TRBJ1-4, is KAGVTQTPRYLIKTRGQQVTLSCSPISGHRSVSWYQQTPGQGLQFLFEYFSETQRNKGNFPGRFSGRQFSNSRSEMNVSTLELGDSALYLCASSLQGATNEKLFFGSGTQLSVL.

The J gene is TRBJ2-1, the V gene TRBV2; D call uncertain. V lost 2 bases, J lost 10 bases, and 9 bases lay in between. CDR1 and CDR2 (germline): SNHLY, FYNNEI. The CDR3 totals 12 residues. The CDR3 region has the DNA TGTGCCAGCAGTGAAACCACGTGGGAGCAGTTCTTC. Protein product: CASSETTWEQFF.

The V and J genes are TRBV13 and TRBJ1-6; D is undetermined. V shed 0 bases and J shed 7 bases, with 13 bases lying between them. The CDR3 is 16 amino acids. The germline V gene encodes CDR1 PRHDT and CDR2 FYEKMQ (reference sequence). In nucleotides, the CDR3 is TGTGCCAGCAGCTTAGGTCTCGGTATGAGCAATTCACCCCTCCACTTT. As protein: CASSLGLGMSNSPLHF.

The chain uses TRBV5-1 and TRBJ1-4; weak D call: TRBD1 (6 bases). CDR3 size: 14 residues. V lost 2 bases, J lost 8 bases, and 13 bases lay in between. Germline-derived CDR1 and CDR2 are SGHRS and YFSETQ. The CDR3 protein is CASSFGQKGEKLFF. The CDR3 region has the DNA TGCGCCAGCAGCTTCGGACAGAAGGGGGAAAAACTGTTTTTT.

Points on this clone: Since no conserved phenylalanine or tryptophan closes the CDR3, a read error is the likely cause. The DNA is omitted, as the CDR3 cannot be located on it reliably, and the CDR3 follows TCRdb's listing. This chain joins TRBV24-1 and TRBJ1-2; the tabulated D call, TRBD1, remains unverified against the DNA. The V gene's germline CDR1 is KGHDR and CDR2 SFDVKD. The length of the CDR3 is 10 amino acids, counting both ends. The chain's CDR3 is CATSDWGHLC.

The J gene is TRBJ1-1, the V gene TRBV6-5; D gene uncertain. Trimming cost V 5 bases and J 2 bases, with 12 bases left between them. The CDR3 has 14 residues. Looked up from germline, CDR1 is MNHEY and CDR2 is SVGAGI. The CDR3 spells CASSTDPFNTEAFF. DNA of the CDR3: TGTGCCAGCAGTACCGACCCATTCAACACTGAAGCTTTCTTT.

The chain uses TRBV9 and TRBJ2-3; D may be TRBD2 (6 bases). Germline CDR1 reads SGDLS; CDR2 reads YYNGEE. This CDR3 comprises 15 residues. The V gene lost 3 bases and the J gene lost 1 base, with 12 bases spanning the gap. CDR3 region: CASSAGSVGTDTQYF. The CDR3 DNA is TGTGCCAGCAGCGCCGGGAGTGTTGGCACAGATACGCAGTATTTT.

The chain carries TRBV9 and TRBJ2-1; the D gene is possibly TRBD2 (6 bases). V was pared by 0 bases and J by 7 bases, with 11 bases between. Per the germline V gene, CDR1 is SGDLS and CDR2 is YYNGEE. The CDR3 loop spans 14 amino acids. The DNA of the CDR3 is TGTGCCAGCAGCGTAGGGAGGGCGGGGAATGAGCAGTTCTTC. Translation gives CASSVGRAGNEQFF.

The chain carries TRBV5-1 and TRBJ2-4; 8 bases fit TRBD1. Germline CDR1 is SGHRS and CDR2 is YFSETQ. CDR3 length: 14 residues. V dropped 0 bases and J dropped 10; count of bases not matched to a gene: 6. As DNA, the CDR3 is TGCGCCAGCAGCTTGGAGGACAGGGCGGGTATTCAGTACTTC. Its translation is CASSLEDRAGIQYF.

The rearrangement uses TRBV29-1 and TRBJ2-7, with TRBD2 matching 10 bases. Germline V gives CDR1 SQVTM, CDR2 ANQGSEA. The V and J ends lost 4 bases and 1 base, in that order; junction bases with no gene match: 1. The CDR3 loop spans 13 amino acids. The CDR3 nucleotides read TGCAGCGTTGGGACTAGCGGATCCTACGAGCAGTACTTC. Encoded protein: CSVGTSGSYEQYF.

The V and J genes are TRBV21-1 and TRBJ2-5; the table's D call of TRBD1 was not tested on the DNA. TRBV21-1 is shown as a pseudogene. There are 15 residues in the CDR3. The DNA of the CDR3 is TGTGCCAGCAGCAAGAAAACAGAGATCCAAGAGACCCAGTACTTC. This sequence encodes CASSKKTEIQETQYF.

The CDR3 sequence is CASSTGGVAGGLFADTQYF. Here the CDR3 DNA reads TGTGCCAGCAGCACAGGCGGGGTAGCGGGAGGTCTTTTCGCAGATACGCAGTATTTT. This chain connects TRBV9 to TRBJ2-3; 10 bases agree with TRBD2. Germline CDR1 and CDR2: SGDLS and YYNGEE. V trimming: 4 bases; J trimming: 4 bases; junction bases outside the gene matches: 18. CDR3 length: 19 amino acids.

The chain couples TRBV30 to TRBJ2-6, with 9 bases that match TRBD1. V lost 5 bases to trimming and J lost 2 bases; unmatched junction nucleotides: 4. This CDR3 has 15 amino acids. The germline gives CDR1 GTSNPN, CDR2 SVGIG (reference sequence). CDR3 loop: CAWSRDRAGANVLTF. Written as DNA, the CDR3 is TGTGCCTGGTCCCGGGACAGGGCTGGGGCCAACGTCCTGACTTTC.

The gene calls are TRBV3-1 (or the pseudogene TRBV3-2) and TRBJ1-5; possibly TRBD1 for D (5 bases). Germline V gives CDR1 LGHDT, CDR2 YNNKEL (reference sequence). The CDR3 covers 15 residues. The V end lost 4 bases, the J end lost 0 bases, and 10 bases lay between the germline ends. DNA of the CDR3: TGTGCCAGCAGCCTCGACAGTTATAGCAATCAGCCCCAGCATTTT. Its protein product is CASSLDSYSNQPQHF.

A single count supports this clone. The chain joins TRBV4-1 to TRBJ2-7, with D hard to call. CDR1 and CDR2 (germline): MGHRA, YSYEKL. CDR3 size: 12 residues. Between the trimmed V and J ends, which lost 0 bases and 4 bases, there was a span of 4 bases. CDR3 in amino acids: CASSQDGYEQYF. The CDR3 bases are TGCGCCAGCAGCCAAGACGGTTACGAGCAGTACTTC.

V and J are TRBV7-8 and TRBJ1-1; D is undetermined. Looked up from germline, CDR1 is SGHVS and CDR2 is FQNEAQ. The CDR3 spans 11 residues. V lost 3 bases and J lost 7, with 6 bases in between. CDR3 in DNA: TGTGCCAGCAGCTTCGCGGATGAAGCTTTCTTT. The encoded protein is CASSFADEAFF.

The chain links TRBV11-2 to TRBJ2-7; D may match TRBD1 or TRBD2 (5 bases each). The CDR3 contains 14 residues. The germline V gene encodes CDR1 SGHAT and CDR2 FQNNGV. The V gene lost 0 bases and the J gene lost 2 bases, with 8 bases spanning the gap. CDR3 sequence (DNA): TGTGCCAGCAGCTTAGAAGGGACCACCTACGAGCAGTACTTC. Its protein is CASSLEGTTYEQYF.

The rearrangement uses TRBV29-1 and TRBJ2-3; D remains unclear. The CDR3 is made up of 15 amino acids. Trimming took 7 bases from V and 3 from J, leaving 20 bases between them. Germline CDR1 is SQVTM and CDR2 is ANQGSEA. CDR3: CSGLPKSRGTDTQYF. Written as DNA, the CDR3 is TGCAGCGGCCTGCCCAAGTCCAGAGGTACAGATACGCAGTATTTT.

This rearrangement joins TRBV27 to TRBJ2-7; D is unclear. The CDR3 has 13 residues. The germline V gene has CDR1 MNHEY and CDR2 SMNVEV (reference sequence). Trimming removed 8 bases at V and 4 bases at J, with 15 bases between. CDR3 region: CASSKSEIYEQYF. The CDR3 DNA reads TGTGCCAGCTCAAAATCGGAAATTTACGAGCAGTACTTC.

This chain joins TRBV14 and TRBJ1-5, with 7 bases lining up with TRBD1. This CDR3 region has 17 residues. The V and J ends lost 11 bases and 2 bases, in that order; junction bases with no gene match: 18. CDR1 is SGHDN, CDR2 FVKESK, per germline. CDR3 loop: CAGETGTVVEGNQPQHF. The CDR3 DNA follows: TGTGCCGGAGAGACCGGGACAGTAGTAGAGGGCAATCAGCCCCAGCATTTT.

This chain connects TRBV28 to TRBJ2-5, with TRBD1 as a possible D gene (5 bases). From germline, CDR1 is MDHEN and CDR2 SYDVKM. V was clipped by 0 bases and J by 5 bases, with 10 bases between them. The CDR3 consists of 14 residues. The CDR3 here is CASSLWGRSETQYF. The CDR3 nucleotides read TGTGCCAGCAGTTTATGGGGGCGGTCGGAGACCCAGTACTTC.

The chain carries TRBV12-3 or TRBV12-4 and TRBJ2-7; 8 bases fit TRBD1. V shed 6 bases and J 5 bases; nucleotides not matched to a gene: 6. The CDR3 totals 13 residues. CDR3 nucleotide sequence: TGTGCCAGCAGCCCAGGGGGCGACCACGAGCAGTACTTC. It is translated as CASSPGGDHEQYF.

V and J are TRBV9 and TRBJ1-1; D is unresolved. V lost 5 bases and J lost 1, with 6 bases in between. This CDR3 comprises 12 residues. Per the germline V gene, CDR1 is SGDLS and CDR2 is YYNGEE. The CDR3 DNA sequence: TGTGCCAGCAGGCCACAGAACACTGAAGCTTTCTTT. Translating gives CASRPQNTEAFF.

CDR3 loop: CASQYTGGTSPLHF. CDR3 nucleotides: TGTGCCAGCCAATACACAGGGGGCACTTCACCCCTCCACTTT. This chain uses TRBV6-5 with TRBJ1-6; 9 bases fit TRBD1. This CDR3 is 14 amino acids long. Germline lookup yields CDR1 MNHEY and CDR2 SVGAGI. Trimming took 8 bases from V and 9 from J; bases not matched to a gene: 8.

The chain couples TRBV12-3 or TRBV12-4 to TRBJ2-2; 7 bases line up with TRBD2. This CDR3 region has 13 residues. V lost 3 bases to trimming and J lost 6 bases; unmatched junction nucleotides: 1. The CDR3: CASSLAGAGELFF. Written as DNA, the CDR3 is TGTGCCAGCAGTTTGGCGGGGGCCGGGGAGCTGTTTTTT.

The gene calls are TRBV28 and TRBJ2-3; tentatively, D is TRBD2 (7 bases). The CDR3 runs to 15 residues. Germline V lookup: CDR1 MDHEN, CDR2 SYDVKM. The ends were cut back, 6 bases at V and 0 bases at J, with 13 bases in the middle. The CDR3 protein is CASSRGAGSTDTQYF. CDR3 sequence (DNA): TGTGCCAGCAGCCGGGGGGCAGGGAGCACAGATACGCAGTATTTT.

The rearrangement uses TRBV11-3 and TRBJ1-5; 7 nucleotides line up with TRBD1. There are 16 residues in the CDR3. The J segment lost 4 bases and the V segment lost 5 bases, leaving 11 bases of the junction unmatched. Germline CDR1 is SGHNT and CDR2 is YENEEA. The CDR3 reads CASSPPGQRENQPQHF. In nucleotides, the CDR3 is TGTGCCAGCAGCCCTCCGGGACAGAGGGAGAATCAGCCCCAGCATTTT.

This clone was recorded only once. The chain is built from TRBV7-3 and TRBJ2-3; 11 nucleotides align to TRBD2. CDR1 and CDR2 from the germline V gene are SGHTA and FQGTGA. Trimming cost V 5 bases and J 4 bases; bases outside gene matches: 5. The CDR3 spans 15 residues. CDR3 amino acids: CASSLLAGGPDTQYF. The CDR3 nucleotides read TGTGCCAGCAGCCTATTAGCGGGGGGGCCAGATACGCAGTATTTT.

CDR3 in DNA: TGCGCCAGCAGCTACCTCGACAGGACCCAAGAGACCCAGTACTTC. It codes for CASSYLDRTQETQYF. The chain uses TRBV5-1 and TRBJ2-5; TRBD1 might be the D (6 bases). Germline CDR1 is SGHRS and CDR2 is YFSETQ. V was clipped by 3 bases and J by 1 base, with 13 bases between them. The CDR3 extends over 15 amino acids.